One and the same sample provided the 17 T cell receptor beta chains below, sequenced in a study of cytomegalovirus exposure and HLA in healthy donors. Amplification used 60 Vbeta primers and 13 Jbeta primers. This table comes from immunoSEQ multiplex PCR, and its TCRdb copy is limited to in-frame clones, with some not included. This table has 100,000 to 150,000 clones, about 73% appearing once. Sequencing input: PBMCs. The receptors originated from a woman in her thirties or forties in good health and CMV-seronegative.

This chain connects TRBV4-2 to TRBJ1-6; 7 bases map to TRBD1. Trimming cost V 0 bases and J 8 bases; bases outside gene matches: 10. Germline CDR1 LGHNA, CDR2 YNFKEQ. CDR3 size: 17 residues. The DNA of the CDR3 is TGTGCCAGCAGCCAAGAAAGGCCGAGGGGGCTGTATTCACCCCTCCACTTT. Protein sequence: CASSQERPRGLYSPLHF.

Many counts were recorded for this clone. The rearrangement links TRBV6-4 to TRBJ2-6; the match to TRBD1 covers 7 bases. In germline, CDR1 is MRHNA, CDR2 SNTAGT. J lost 2 bases, V lost 0 bases, and 1 base had no gene match. The CDR3 has 16 residues. CDR3 sequence reads: CASSDSGGAGANVLTF. CDR3 in DNA: TGTGCCAGCAGTGACTCAGGGGGCGCTGGGGCCAACGTCCTGACTTTC.

The chain carries TRBV13 and TRBJ2-1, with D maybe TRBD1 (5 bases). V was clipped by 1 base and J by 8 bases, with 6 bases between them. CDR3 size: 12 residues. Germline CDR1 and CDR2: PRHDT and FYEKMQ (reference sequence). The CDR3 DNA reads as TGTGCCAGCAGCTTAGACAGGTATGAGCAGTTCTTC. Translated: CASSLDRYEQFF.

The chain carries TRBV28 and TRBJ2-7, with 7 bases matching TRBD1. V lost 2 bases, J lost 4 bases, and 8 bases stayed unmatched. The CDR3 has 15 amino acids. Germline assignment: CDR1 MDHEN and CDR2 SYDVKM. The chain's CDR3 is CASSLRGLVWYEQYF. In DNA, the CDR3 is TGTGCCAGCAGTTTAAGGGGGCTGGTATGGTACGAGCAGTACTTC.

Note on this clone: Different DNA sequences within this sample yield the same CDR3. The V and J genes are TRBV4-2 and TRBJ1-5, with D maybe TRBD1 (5 bases). The germline V and J ends were trimmed by 3 bases and 5 bases, with 11 bases remaining between them. The CDR3 extends over 14 amino acids. CDR1 is LGHNA, CDR2 YNFKEQ, per germline. Written as DNA, the CDR3 is TGTGCCAGCAGCCAGGCACAGGAATATCAGCCCCAGCATTTT. Translating gives CASSQAQEYQPQHF.

This clone has a handful of counts. An end of the junction does not agree with germline; a read error may underlie this. This sample also contains other DNA sequences that code for the same CDR3. V and J are TRBV5-1 and TRBJ1-1; unclear D gene. The CDR3 extends over 12 amino acids. Germline V gene sequence: CDR1 SGHRS, CDR2 YFSETQ. The CDR3 here is CASSLASTEAFF. CDR3 nucleotides: TGTGCCAGCAGCTTGGCGTCTACTGAAGCTTTCTTT.

The chain is built from TRBV7-2 and TRBJ1-2; the match to TRBD1 covers 7 bases. This CDR3 has 14 residues. CDR1 and CDR2 from the germline V gene are SGHTA and FQGNSA. Losses at the gene ends were 4 bases for V and 6 bases for J; bases not matched to a gene: 8. DNA of the CDR3: TGTGCCAGCAGCTCCCAACAGGGGAGAAATGGCTACACCTTC. Amino acid sequence: CASSSQQGRNGYTF.

CDR3 protein: CASRAPLDEQFF. CDR3 in DNA: TGTGCCAGCAGGGCCCCGTTGGATGAGCAGTTCTTC. This rearrangement joins TRBV5-5 to TRBJ2-1; D not resolved. This CDR3 is built from 12 residues. Trimming took off 5 bases at V and 8 bases at J, with 11 bases between the two ends. CDR1 is SGHKS and CDR2 is YYEKEE in the germline V gene (reference sequence).

This chain links TRBV5-6 with TRBJ2-7; D might be TRBD1 (6 bases). Trimming shortened V by 4 bases and J by 2 bases, and 16 bases separated the two germline ends. The CDR3 totals 15 residues. Germline CDR1 SGHDT, CDR2 YYEEEE. The CDR3 nucleotides are TGTGCCAGCAGCAAAGAAAGCACAGGGCCCTACGAGCAGTACTTC. This codes for CASSKESTGPYEQYF.

The chain has TRBV7-2 and TRBJ2-6; D is unclear. V lost 3 bases and J lost 2, with 5 bases in between. Germline V gene sequence: CDR1 SGHTA, CDR2 FQGNSA. The CDR3 contains 14 residues. CDR3 region: CASSFGPGANVLTF. Here the CDR3 DNA reads TGTGCCAGCAGCTTTGGGCCTGGGGCCAACGTCCTGACTTTC.

This chain uses TRBV5-3 with TRBJ2-2, with 10 nucleotides matching TRBD1. TRBV5-3 counts as an open reading frame of uncertain function. The CDR3 extends over 19 amino acids. J gave up 0 bases and V 4 bases, and 12 bases lay outside the gene matches. This chain's CDR3 is CARSHRDRGTNSNTGELFF. The CDR3 bases are TGTGCCAGAAGCCACCGGGACAGGGGAACCAATTCGAACACCGGGGAGCTGTTTTTT.

The chain is built from TRBV9 and TRBJ2-7, with a tentative D call TRBD1 (6 bases). Germline V gene lookup returns CDR1 SGDLS and CDR2 YYNGEE. This CDR3 comprises 15 residues. Trimming removed 0 bases at V and 3 bases at J, with 13 bases between. Here the CDR3 reads CASSVAGTGYYEQYF. CDR3 nucleotide sequence: TGTGCCAGCAGCGTAGCTGGTACAGGGTACTACGAGCAGTACTTC.

The chain recombines TRBV9 with TRBJ2-5, with 9 bases that match TRBD2. The V and J ends lost 4 bases and 11 bases, in that order; junction bases with no gene match: 12. CDR3 size: 14 residues. The V gene's germline CDR1 is SGDLS and CDR2 YYNGEE. The CDR3 DNA is TGTGCCAGCAGCCGAGCGGGGGGCATGGGAGAGCAGTACTTC. Amino acid sequence: CASSRAGGMGEQYF.

This chain uses TRBV2 with TRBJ2-1, with D perhaps matching TRBD2 (6 bases). The germline gives CDR1 SNHLY, CDR2 FYNNEI. This CDR3 comprises 15 residues. The germline V and J ends were trimmed by 6 bases and 6 bases, with 18 bases remaining between them. CDR3 coding DNA: TGTGCCAGCAGCTGGGGCCCCTTAGCGGCCAATGAGCAGTTCTTC. Encoded protein: CASSWGPLAANEQFF.

This chain joins TRBV21-1 and TRBJ1-5. TRBV21-1 corresponds to a pseudogene. The CDR3 has 14 residues. DNA for the CDR3: TGTGCCAGCAGCAAATTGAGTAGCAATCAGCCCCAGCATTTT. It specifies CASSKLSSNQPQHF.

This clone was observed a single time. The chain recombines TRBV5-1 with TRBJ1-4; tentatively, D is TRBD1 (6 bases). The germline V and J ends were trimmed by 3 bases and 4 bases, with 16 bases remaining between them. The germline V gene encodes CDR1 SGHRS and CDR2 YFSETQ. CDR3 length equals 16 residues. The CDR3 here is CASSSMGAGRNEKLFF. The DNA of the CDR3 is TGCGCCAGCAGCTCCATGGGGGCAGGACGTAATGAAAAACTGTTTTTT.

The rearrangement links TRBV5-5 to TRBJ1-4; 7 bases are shared with TRBD1. V was pared by 4 bases and J by 5 bases, with 8 bases of the junction left unmatched. Germline CDR1 is SGHKS and CDR2 is YYEKEE (reference sequence). The CDR3 is 15 amino acids. The CDR3 DNA reads as TGTGCCAGCAGCCGAGGGGCACAGGGGAATGAAAAACTGTTTTTT. It is translated as CASSRGAQGNEKLFF.